This TCR beta chain emerged from a study of T cell responses to AZD1222 COVID-19 vaccine. Notes on the study in general: Without day 14 samples, only post-peak T cell repertoires were studied.

Data came from immunoSEQ multiplex PCR; TCRdb stores just in-frame clones and leaves some out. The data hold over 75,000 clones, with about nine tenths observed a single time. A word on this clone: What it recognizes is unknown.

From germline, CDR1 is KGHSH and CDR2 LQKENI. Trimming removed 0 bases from V and 3 bases from J, with 17 bases in between. The CDR3 length is 18 residues. This TCR came from an adult in good health. Sequencing used peripheral blood, obtained on day 0 of AZD1222 vaccination. The J gene is TRBJ2-2, the V gene TRBV18; unclear D gene. CDR3 coding DNA: TGTGCCAGCTCACCACCTCCGTCACTACCCGCTCACACCGGGGAGCTGTTTTTT. Translation gives CASSPPPSLPAHTGELFF.